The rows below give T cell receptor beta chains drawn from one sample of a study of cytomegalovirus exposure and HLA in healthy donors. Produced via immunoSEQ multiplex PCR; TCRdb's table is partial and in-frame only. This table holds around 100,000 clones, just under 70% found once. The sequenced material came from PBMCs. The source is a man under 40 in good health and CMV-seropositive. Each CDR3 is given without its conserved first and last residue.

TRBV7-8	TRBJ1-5	ASSLVKGAGQPQH
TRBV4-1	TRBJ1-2	ASSQDGGGLGLIMVNT
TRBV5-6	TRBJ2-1	ASKDSSYNEQF
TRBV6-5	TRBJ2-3	ASSRGQGNTQY
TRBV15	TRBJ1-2	ATSREDRGPHGYT
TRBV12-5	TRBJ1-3	ASVRDRLSGNTIY
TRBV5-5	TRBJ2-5	ASSLTTGKGTQY
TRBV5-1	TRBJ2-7	ASSLSGGYEQY
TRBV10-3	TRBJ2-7	AISDRGEQYSYEQY
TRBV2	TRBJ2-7	ASSESRDIYEQY
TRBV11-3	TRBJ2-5	ASSLGGGARIGETQY
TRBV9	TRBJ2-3	ASSVDRAGVGTDTQY
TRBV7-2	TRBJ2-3	ASSPGVAGTDTQY
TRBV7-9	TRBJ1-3	ASSFPGGQGYKSGNTIY
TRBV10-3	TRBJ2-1	AINLSSNEQF
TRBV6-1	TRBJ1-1	ASSPSGNTEAF
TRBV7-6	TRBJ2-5	ASSPRTAPSQY
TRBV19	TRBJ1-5	ASSINYRDQPQH
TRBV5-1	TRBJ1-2	ASSYSDRSGYGYT
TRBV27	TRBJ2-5	ASSPRGTGLETQY
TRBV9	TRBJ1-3	ASSFLADRSGNTIY
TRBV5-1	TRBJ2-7	ASREGQTSLYEQY
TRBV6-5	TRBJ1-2	ASSYSGQGGEIGYT
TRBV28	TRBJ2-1	ASSFGGGEQF
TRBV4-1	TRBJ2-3	AIQSGDTQY
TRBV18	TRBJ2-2	ASSPPQGGTGELF
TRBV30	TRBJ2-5	ASRRLVGSGGAWEQETQY
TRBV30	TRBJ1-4	AWRARDEKLF
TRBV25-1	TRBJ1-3	ASSAHRGPSGNTIY
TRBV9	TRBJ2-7	ASSSGLAGEQY
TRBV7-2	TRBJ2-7	ASSSSIQVADPYEQY
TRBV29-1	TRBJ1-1	SLRQGQALTEAF
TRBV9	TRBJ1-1	ASSVVTGDTEAF
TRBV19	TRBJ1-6	ASSLRPDNNSPLH
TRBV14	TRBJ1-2	ASSHPGEGYT
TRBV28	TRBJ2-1	ASSLIAGVRTDNEQF
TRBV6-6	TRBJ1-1	ASTGGGQPTEAF
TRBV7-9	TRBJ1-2	ASSLGLSDYGYT
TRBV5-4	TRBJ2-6	ASSLDSSGANVLT
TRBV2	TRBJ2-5	ASSRTFLQETQY
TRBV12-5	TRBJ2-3	ASGLLTDTQY
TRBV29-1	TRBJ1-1	SVDGASGTEAF
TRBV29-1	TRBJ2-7	SVITNRDSSSYEQY
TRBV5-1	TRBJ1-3	ASSERSSGNTIY
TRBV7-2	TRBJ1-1	ASSLGQLNTEAF
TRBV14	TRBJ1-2	ASSQVPRGYGYT
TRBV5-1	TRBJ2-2	ASRLGASGSTGELF
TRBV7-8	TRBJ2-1	ASSFNLGQGANNEQF
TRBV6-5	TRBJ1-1	ASSRDTEAF
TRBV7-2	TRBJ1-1	ASSQYTEAF
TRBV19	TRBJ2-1	ASSTSGVVDNEQF
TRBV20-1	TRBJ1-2	SASLRGGYT
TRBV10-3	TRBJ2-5	AIRAGQGETQY
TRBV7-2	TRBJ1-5	ASSKTGGGLQPQH
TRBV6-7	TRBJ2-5	ASSSPSGGAWRETQY
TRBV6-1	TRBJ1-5	ASSMTEIVGQPQH
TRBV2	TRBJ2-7	ASSEGFSDTAYEQY